Sequencing of this T cell receptor beta chain was carried out in a study of blood T cell repertoires in COVID-19. This CDR3 spans 15 amino acids. Trimming cost V 3 bases and J 3 bases, with 11 bases left between them. CDR1 is MGHDK and CDR2 is SYGVNS in the germline V gene. Assay used: immunoSEQ multiplex PCR; TCRdb lists only in-frame clones, some missing. The sample records about 240,000 clones, approximately 83% being singletons. The TCR sequence derives from a woman aged 80 or over with acute or convalescent COVID-19. Sequencing was carried out using peripheral blood. The rearrangement joins TRBV25-1 to TRBJ1-4; D might be TRBD1 (5 bases). The CDR3 bases are TGTGCCAGCAGTGACGCGGGGCGGTCTAATGAAAAACTGTTTTTT. Translating it yields CASSDAGRSNEKLFF.